Following are 11 T cell receptor beta chains from one sample sequenced in a study of vaccination and CD4 T cells after COVID-19. Their target antigens are unknown. As to treatment: approximately nine-day PBMC culture with coronavirus spike peptide pools or control peptides (ViraFEST assay). From the unexposed donor, CD4+ T cells were collected ahead of the COVID-19 pandemic (2011-2018). Sequencing of DNA taken from cultured CD4+ T cells relied on the Oncomine TCR Beta short-read assay. TCRdb itself ran the PCR reads through MiXCR, one entry per CDR3 protein. The table lists 6,100 or so distinct CDR3 sequences, roughly 50% of them singletons. Sequencing input: CD4+ T cells from blood, cultured in vitro. These receptors originate from a human donor in good health.

The chain combines TRBV6-1 with TRBJ1-1, with D possibly TRBD1 on 5 matching bases. The CDR3 consists of 13 residues. Germline-derived CDR1 and CDR2 are MNHNS and SASEGT. Trimming removed 5 bases from V and 4 bases from J, with 11 bases in between. The CDR3 here is CASSRPQGTEAFF. The CDR3 bases are TGTGCCAGCAGTCGGCCCCAGGGCACTGAAGCTTTCTTT.

This chain uses TRBV6-1 with TRBJ2-5; a possible D gene is TRBD1 (6 bases). Germline CDR1 is MNHNS and CDR2 is SASEGT. Trimming shortened V by 6 bases and J by 1 base, and 9 bases separated the two germline ends. The CDR3 is 13 residues long. DNA for the CDR3: TGTGCCAGCAGCGGACAGCTCCAAGAGACCCAGTACTTC. Encoded protein: CASSGQLQETQYF.

The rearrangement joins TRBV6-4 to TRBJ2-2; 12 positions agree with TRBD2. J lost 6 bases, V lost 4 bases, and 12 bases had no gene match. CDR1 and CDR2 (germline): MRHNA, SNTAGT. The CDR3 sequence is 18 residues long. The CDR3 sequence is CASSVLAGGPGGSGELFF. DNA for the CDR3: TGTGCCAGCAGTGTACTAGCGGGAGGCCCCGGGGGTTCCGGGGAGCTGTTTTTT.

This clonotype was observed a few times. The gene calls are TRBV19 and TRBJ1-5; a possible D gene is TRBD1 (5 bases). There are 14 residues in the CDR3. The V and J ends lost 4 bases and 5 bases respectively, with 12 bases between them. Looked up from germline, CDR1 is LNHDA and CDR2 is SQIVND (reference sequence). The DNA for the CDR3 is TGTGCCAGTAGTACCAGGGATGGGGATCAGCCCCAGCATTTT. It specifies CASSTRDGDQPQHF.

The chain recombines TRBV27 with TRBJ2-5, with 10 bases matching TRBD2. Looked up from germline, CDR1 is MNHEY and CDR2 is SMNVEV (reference sequence). V shed 3 bases and J 0 bases; nucleotides not matched to a gene: 13. There are 19 residues in the CDR3. In DNA, the CDR3 is TGTGCCAGCAGTTTTGGCCCACCTCGGACTAGCGGACACCAAGAGACCCAGTACTTC. Translation gives CASSFGPPRTSGHQETQYF.

The genes are TRBV9 and TRBJ1-2, with 9 bases identical to TRBD1. Germline loops: CDR1 SGDLS, CDR2 YYNGEE. Losses at the gene ends were 3 bases for V and 3 bases for J; bases not matched to a gene: 6. CDR3 length equals 15 residues. CDR3 coding DNA: TGTGCCAGCAGCGGCGGGGACAGGGCAGACTATGGCTACACCTTC. This gives the protein CASSGGDRADYGYTF.

V usage is TRBV10-1 and J usage is TRBJ1-1, with D perhaps TRBD1 (5 bases). This CDR3 has 14 residues. V lost 2 bases and J 6 bases, leaving 13 bases between the germline ends. CDR1 and CDR2 (germline): WNHNN, SYGVQD (reference sequence). The DNA of the CDR3 is TGCGCCAGCAGTGAGGCGAAAACGGGGGCTGAAGCTTTCTTT. It is translated as CASSEAKTGAEAFF.

The chain uses TRBV7-9 and TRBJ1-2; unclear D gene. The ends were cut back, 7 bases at V and 3 bases at J, with 9 bases in the middle. The CDR3 totals 12 residues. Germline values: CDR1 SEHNR, CDR2 FQNEAQ (reference sequence). The CDR3 loop reads CASTVGDYGYTF. The CDR3 nucleotides are TGTGCCAGCACCGTAGGAGACTATGGCTACACCTTC.

J is TRBJ1-5 and V is TRBV6-2 or TRBV6-3; D call uncertain. From germline, CDR1 is MNHEY and CDR2 SVGEGT. The CDR3 length is 14 residues. V gave up 7 bases and J gave up 4 bases, with 14 bases separating them. The CDR3 is CASTSVRENQPQHF. The CDR3 bases are TGTGCCAGCACCTCAGTCCGGGAAAATCAGCCCCAGCATTTT.

This clonotype was detected only a few times. The chain couples TRBV11-2 to TRBJ2-7, with TRBD1 as a possible D gene (7 bases). Germline CDR1 SGHAT, CDR2 FQNNGV. The CDR3 totals 14 residues. V dropped 5 bases and J dropped 4 bases, with 15 bases sitting between them. DNA of the CDR3: TGTGCCAGCAGCCCCCAGGGGGGCCCATACGAGCAGTACTTC. Translation: CASSPQGGPYEQYF.

The V gene is TRBV28, the J gene TRBJ2-3, with 7 bases aligning to TRBD2. CDR1 is MDHEN, CDR2 SYDVKM, per germline. The CDR3 is made up of 16 amino acids. The trim removed 2 bases at V and 6 bases at J, leaving 11 bases unmatched. CDR3 in amino acids: CASSLPGAGVADTQYF. The CDR3 region has the DNA TGTGCCAGCAGTTTACCCGGGGCGGGAGTGGCCGATACGCAGTATTTT.